This TCR beta chain stems from a study of blood T cells in healthy people across ages. Primed by a sample-barcoded 5' primer and a J-beta primer mix, a second PCR proceeded for about 7 to 11 cycles. TCRdb processed the 5' RACE reads anew with MiXCR; each CDR3 protein has one entry. In the table there are about 1.1 million distinct CDR3 sequences, 35% to 45% of which are singletons. The CDR3 has 17 residues. Germline CDR1 MDHEN, CDR2 SYDVKM. Unmatched junction bases numbered 10, after V lost 5 bases and J lost 1 base. This clonotype was observed a few times. V and J are TRBV28 and TRBJ1-5, with 8 bases that match TRBD1. This sequence originates from a man between 18 and 35 years old in good health. The sequencing sample was made of blood. The CDR3 spells CASSLPLDRGSNQPQHF. The CDR3 DNA is TGTGCCAGCAGTCTCCCTCTTGACAGGGGCAGCAATCAGCCCCAGCATTTT.